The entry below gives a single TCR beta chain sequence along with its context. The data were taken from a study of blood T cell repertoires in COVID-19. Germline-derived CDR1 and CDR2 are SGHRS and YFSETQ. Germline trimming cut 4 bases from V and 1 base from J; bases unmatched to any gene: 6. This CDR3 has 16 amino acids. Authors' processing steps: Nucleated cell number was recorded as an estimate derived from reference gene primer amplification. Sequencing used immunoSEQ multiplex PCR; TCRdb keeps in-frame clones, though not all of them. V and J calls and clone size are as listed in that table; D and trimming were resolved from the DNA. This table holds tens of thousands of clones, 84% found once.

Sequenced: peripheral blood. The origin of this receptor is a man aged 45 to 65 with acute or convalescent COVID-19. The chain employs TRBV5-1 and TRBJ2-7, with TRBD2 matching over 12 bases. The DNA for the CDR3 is TGCGCCAGCAGCCCCATGACTAGCGGGGGATCCTACGAGCAGTACTTC. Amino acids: CASSPMTSGGSYEQYF.